This T cell receptor (beta chain) was sequenced in a study of immune evolution from preneoplasia to lung adenocarcinoma. This CDR3 comprises 15 residues. Assay: immunoSEQ multiplex PCR; the TCRdb copy retains only in-frame clones and omits some. This sample has about 11,000 clones, with 78% found just once. Study-wide results and limits: Highest clonality occurred in KRAS-mutant, not EGFR-mutant or double wild-type, nodules. Later-stage lesions seemingly showed higher T cell density and diversity than normal lung. Normal lung had the highest top T cell clone frequencies.

Comment on this clone: As yet, its antigen is unknown.

The source is a person aged 55-80 years with lung adenocarcinoma. The sequencing sample was made of FFPE minimally invasive lung adenocarcinoma tissue. The chain is built from TRBV21-1 and TRBJ1-1. TRBV21-1 is a pseudogene. The CDR3 protein is CASSKGRGMSTEAFF. Written as DNA, the CDR3 is TGTGCCAGCAGCAAAGGGAGGGGCATGAGCACTGAAGCTTTCTTT.